Listed here are 31 T cell receptor beta chains from one sample, sequenced in a study of tumor-infiltrating lymphocytes in primary liver carcinoma. Total RNA amounting to about 520 ng was the source from which TCR beta cDNA was made with a constant-region primer. Amplification in three nested multiplex PCR rounds with slightly modified ARM-PCR gave rise to TCR beta libraries. Each of the first two PCR rounds ran approximately 11 cycles with TRBV1-TRBV30 forward and C-beta reverse primers. TCRdb processed the multiplex PCR reads anew with MiXCR; each CDR3 protein has one entry. Here the sample spans tens of thousands of distinct CDR3 sequences, 69% being singletons. Co-extracted RNA and DNA came from approximately 20-30 mg of unsorted bulk tissue. Sequenced: tumor-adjacent normal liver tissue. All receptors come from a man between 35 and 55 years old with primary liver carcinoma and hepatitis B virus infection.

On this clonotype: An end of the junction differs from the germline gene, which may be a read error. The rearrangement uses TRBV4-3 and TRBJ2-7; 10 bases agree with TRBD1. The germline V gene encodes CDR1 LGHNA and CDR2 YSLEER. The CDR3 consists of 16 residues. The CDR3 here is CASSQGAGTGDYEQYF. Here the CDR3 DNA reads TGCGCAAGCAGCCAAGGGGCCGGGACAGGGGACTACGAGCAGTACTTC.

This clonotype is categorized as medium-sized (0.01 to 0.1%). The rearrangement links TRBV4-1 to TRBJ2-7, with D uncertain. The V end lost 3 bases, the J end lost 0 bases, and 12 bases lay between the germline ends. The CDR3 covers 15 residues. Germline CDR1 and CDR2: MGHRA and YSYEKL. The CDR3 DNA reads TGCGCCAGCAGCCATGCCGGCAGTACCTCCTACGAGCAGTACTTC. Its protein is CASSHAGSTSYEQYF.

The chain recombines TRBV6-1 with TRBJ2-3; D is possibly TRBD2 (5 bases). Trimming removed 4 bases at V and 4 bases at J, with 18 bases between. This CDR3 contains 16 residues. Germline CDR1 MNHNS, CDR2 SASEGT. The CDR3 is CASSGPRLSGADTQYF. The CDR3 coding sequence is TGTGCCAGCAGTGGCCCTCGACTATCGGGCGCAGATACGCAGTATTTT.

As to this clonotype: Mismatch with germline at one junction end may stem from a read error. This sequence joins TRBV10-3 and TRBJ1-3; tentatively, D is TRBD1 (5 bases). The germline gives CDR1 ENHRY, CDR2 SYGVKD. This CDR3 contains 19 residues. This chain's CDR3 is CAIGELGVPFRGEGNTIYF. CDR3 coding DNA: TGTGCCATCGGTGAGTTGGGAGTCCCCTTTAGGGGAGAAGGAAACACCATATATTTT.

This chain's CDR3 is CASSFMHGLGRDCWNYNEQFF. For the CDR3, the DNA is TGTGCCAGCAGCTTCATGCATGGGTTGGGGCGGGACTGCTGGAACTACAATGAGCAGTTCTTC. The chain links TRBV11-2 to TRBJ2-1, with D perhaps TRBD2 (6 bases). The germline V and J ends were trimmed by 3 bases and 3 bases, with 30 bases remaining between them. Germline lookup yields CDR1 SGHAT and CDR2 FQNNGV. The CDR3 totals 21 residues. The whole variable domain, remainder taken from reference TRBV11-2 and TRBJ2-1, is EAGVAQSPRYKIIEKRQSVAFWCNPISGHATLYWYQQILGQGPKLLIQFQNNGVVDDSQLPKDRFSAERLKGVDSTLKIQPAKLEDSAVYLCASSFMHGLGRDCWNYNEQFFGPGTRLTVL.

This clonotype was detected once. Germline is not matched at one junction end, which may reflect a read error. The CDR3 DNA is TGTGCAAGCAGCTTAGCGCGGCAGGCCAGGCAGCCCCAGTATTTT. Encoded protein: CASSLARQARQPQYF. V and J are TRBV7-8 and TRBJ1-5; D is possibly TRBD2 (5 bases). The J call may be in error: the DNA end matches TRBJ2-3 better. CDR3 size: 15 residues. The germline gives CDR1 SGHVS, CDR2 FQNEAQ.

Regarding this clonotype: At one end, the junction sequence differs from germline, possibly due to a read error. This chain uses TRBV11-2 with TRBJ2-7, with D maybe TRBD2 (5 bases). This CDR3 has 16 residues. CDR1 is SGHAT and CDR2 is FQNNGV in the germline V gene. CDR3 sequence reads: CVSSLAMAPKPYEQYF. The CDR3 DNA reads TGTGTCAGCAGCTTAGCGATGGCACCAAAGCCCTACGAGCAGTACTTC.

This clonotype was recorded a few times. This sequence may be a read error, since a much larger clone differs from it by one base. The CDR3 DNA sequence: TGCACCAGCAGTCTACAGGGGGGCCTCACCGGGGAGCTGTTTTTT. Its translation: CTSSLQGGLTGELFF. The chain is built from TRBV10-2 and TRBJ2-2; 8 nucleotides agree with TRBD1. The CDR3 is 15 amino acids. CDR1 is WSHSY and CDR2 is SAAADI in the germline V gene.

A word on this clonotype: With a much larger clone just one base away, this may be a read error. The chain carries TRBV7-9 and TRBJ2-7, with 14 nucleotides matching TRBD2. CDR1 and CDR2 from the germline V gene are SEHNR and FQNEAQ (reference sequence). The CDR3 is 18 amino acids. CDR3 sequence reads: CASTPLTGTSGSRYEHYF. The CDR3 bases are TGTGCCAGCACGCCCTTAACCGGGACTAGCGGGAGTAGATACGAGCACTACTTC.

V gene TRBV10-2 combines with J gene TRBJ2-5; D gene unclear. The CDR3 sequence is 13 residues long. The germline V and J ends were trimmed by 6 bases and 7 bases, with 15 bases remaining between them. From germline, CDR1 is WSHSY and CDR2 SAAADI. CDR3 residues: CASSSGRGVTQYF. CDR3 nucleotide sequence: TGCGCCAGCAGCTCGGGTCGTGGAGTGACCCAGTACTTC.

In the case of this clonotype: A read error may account for a junction end that differs from germline. The chain recombines TRBV4-3 with TRBJ2-7; D is uncertain. CDR1 and CDR2 from the germline V gene are LGHNA and YSLEER. There are 15 residues in the CDR3. Written as DNA, the CDR3 is TGCGCCAGCAGTCAAGGTGGCAGTAAATCCTACGAGCAGTATTTC. Translation: CASSQGGSKSYEQYF.

Remarks on this clonotype: It is likely a read error, because the conserved phenylalanine at the end of the CDR3 is missing. The rearrangement uses TRBV5-4 and TRBJ2-1; D is perhaps TRBD1 (6 bases). CDR1 is SGHNT, CDR2 YYREEE, per germline (reference sequence). The CDR3 contains 13 residues. The CDR3 loop is CVSSLGHYNEQFS. In DNA, the CDR3 is TGTGTCAGCAGCTTGGGACACTACAATGAGCAGTTCTCC.

This clonotype has a single count. Here the CDR3 DNA reads TGCAGCGTCACCCCGACAGGGCTCCACGAGCAGTACTTC. Protein product: CSVTPTGLHEQYF. The rearrangement links TRBV29-1 to TRBJ2-7; 7 positions match TRBD1. Germline V gene sequence: CDR1 SQVTM, CDR2 ANQGSEA. CDR3 length: 13 residues. V lost 6 bases to trimming and J lost 5 bases; unmatched junction nucleotides: 10.

This clonotype has a single count. A much bigger clone sits one base away, suggesting this may be a read error. The chain couples TRBV7-9 to TRBJ1-1; weak D call: TRBD1 (5 bases). The germline V and J ends were trimmed by 11 bases and 2 bases, with 21 bases remaining between them. Per the germline V gene, CDR1 is SEHNR and CDR2 is FQNEAQ (reference sequence). The CDR3 contains 15 residues. In DNA, the CDR3 is TGTGCCTACGCAGTGTGGGGGGACCCCAACACTGAAGCTTTCTTT. It translates to CAYAVWGDPNTEAFF.

This chain uses TRBV11-2 with TRBJ2-7; D unclear. This CDR3 is built from 17 residues. Germline V gene data show CDR1 as SGHAT and CDR2 as FQNNGV. Trimming left V 6 bases short and J 9 bases short, with 30 bases between. The CDR3 DNA reads TGTGCCAGCAGTGGAACCCTGGAGCTGATTTGCCTAAACGGGCAGTACTTC. Its translation: CASSGTLELICLNGQYF.

For this clonotype: The junction shows a germline mismatch at one end, possibly a read error. The chain combines TRBV6-1 with TRBJ2-5; D is uncertain. CDR3 size: 13 residues. Germline V gives CDR1 MNHNS, CDR2 SASEGT. CDR3 bases: TGTGCCAGCAGTGTAAGGGATGCAGAGACCCAAAACTTC. Protein sequence: CASSVRDAETQNF.

As to this clonotype: A much larger clone differs from this one at a single base, so this may be a read error. This chain links TRBV29-1 with TRBJ2-1; D perhaps matches TRBD2 (6 bases). The CDR3 sequence is 13 residues long. V was shortened by 7 bases and J by 9 bases, with 19 bases between the two germline ends. Germline CDR1 SQVTM, CDR2 ANQGSEA. The CDR3 region has the DNA TGCAGCGACGCCCGGGACTTCACGAGTGAGCAGTTCTTC. Translation gives CSDARDFTSEQFF.

The rearrangement uses TRBV29-1 and TRBJ2-3; 10 bases are shared with TRBD1. Germline V gives CDR1 SQVTM, CDR2 ANQGSEA. CDR3 size: 14 residues. Here the CDR3 DNA reads TGCAGGATTTCCGGGACAGGGGCGTCAGATACGCAGTATTTT. The encoded protein is CRISGTGASDTQYF.

The J gene is TRBJ2-2, the V gene TRBV7-9; 9 positions agree with TRBD2. Trimming took 5 bases from V and 2 from J; bases not matched to a gene: 9. The CDR3 contains 17 residues. CDR1 is SEHNR, CDR2 FQNEAQ, per germline (reference sequence). The CDR3 nucleotides are TGTGCCAGCAGCCCAGCGGGAGGTAACTCTAACACCGGGGAGCTGTTTTTT. It yields the protein CASSPAGGNSNTGELFF.

The V call is TRBV4-1, the J call TRBJ2-1; perhaps TRBD2 as D (6 bases). The V end was cut by 7 bases, the J end by 9 bases, with 19 bases between. Germline-derived CDR1 and CDR2 are MGHRA and YSYEKL. The CDR3 is 14 residues long. CDR3 residues: CASMLDYMGGEQFF. The CDR3 DNA sequence: TGCGCCAGCATGCTGGACTATATGGGAGGTGAGCAGTTCTTC.

This clonotype was picked up a small number of times. One base away lies a much larger clone, so this may be a sequencing read error. CDR3 sequence (DNA): TGTGTCAGCAGTTCCGGGGGCGTCGGTGAGCAGTTCTTC. This codes for CVSSSGGVGEQFF. The genes are TRBV12-3 or TRBV12-4 and TRBJ2-1, with D possibly called TRBD1 or TRBD2 (6 bases each). The CDR3 consists of 13 residues.

Comments on this clonotype: A much larger clone lies a single base off, so this may be a read error. The V and J genes are TRBV2 and TRBJ1-1; TRBD1 might be the D (5 bases). Germline CDR1 SNHLY, CDR2 FYNNEI. This CDR3 region has 14 residues. CDR3 residues: CPSSDEGTNTEAFF. CDR3 sequence (DNA): TGTCCCAGCAGTGATGAGGGGACGAACACTGAAGCTTTCTTT. The entire variable domain, with the rest obtained from reference TRBV2 and TRBJ1-1, is as follows: EPEVTQTPSHQVTQMGQEVILRCVPISNHLYFYWYRQILGQKVEFLVSFYNNEISEKSEIFDDQFSVERPDGSNFTLKIRSTKLEDSAMYFCPSSDEGTNTEAFFGQGTRLTVV.

This clonotype was seen repeatedly, ten times or more. This chain connects TRBV7-9 to TRBJ2-5; unclear D gene. V was cut by 6 bases and J by 5 bases, with 10 bases left in between. The germline V gene encodes CDR1 SEHNR and CDR2 FQNEAQ (reference sequence). The CDR3 totals 12 residues. The CDR3 nucleotides read TGTGCCAGCAGTCCCTTTGGGGAGACCCAGTACTTC. This encodes CASSPFGETQYF.

With respect to this clonotype: The conserved final phenylalanine or tryptophan is absent from the CDR3, which likely points to a read error. This sequence joins TRBV7-8 and TRBJ2-1; TRBD2 matches at 9 bases. CDR1 is SGHVS and CDR2 is FQNEAQ in the germline V gene. CDR3 size: 17 residues. In DNA form, the CDR3 reads TGTGTCAGCAGCTTGTTAGGGAGTAGCGGGAGAACCAAAGAGCAGTTCATC. Its protein product is CVSSLLGSSGRTKEQFI.

This clonotype was detected only once. This may arise from a read error, as a much more abundant clone is one base away. The rearrangement links TRBV11-1 to TRBJ2-1; D not certain. The CDR3 has 14 amino acids. Germline loops: CDR1 SGHAT, CDR2 FQDESV (reference sequence). CDR3 sequence reads: CANSLEVSYNEQFF. CDR3 bases: TGTGCCAACAGCTTAGAGGTCTCCTACAATGAGCAGTTCTTC.

Turning to this clonotype: Germline is not matched at one junction end, which may reflect a read error. V and J are TRBV9 and TRBJ1-2; TRBD1 matches 8 bases. The CDR3 totals 14 residues. The germline V gene encodes CDR1 SGDLS and CDR2 YYNGEE. The CDR3 sequence: CPSSATGAVHGYTF. The CDR3 coding sequence is TGTCCCAGCAGCGCGACAGGGGCAGTTCATGGCTACACCTTC.

Note on this clonotype: This sequence may be a read error, since a much larger clone differs from it by one base. The rearrangement links TRBV6-1 to TRBJ2-1; D remains unclear. The V end lost 4 bases, the J end lost 4 bases, and 11 bases lay between the germline ends. The germline CDR1 and CDR2 sequences are MNHNS and SASEGT. The CDR3 has 14 residues. The CDR3 sequence: CASSVRLTYNEQFF. In nucleotides, the CDR3 is TGTGCCAGCAGTGTCAGACTGACGTACAATGAGCAGTTCTTC.

This clonotype occurred once. Mismatch with germline at one junction end may stem from a read error. V and J are TRBV12-3 or TRBV12-4 and TRBJ2-1; 13 bases line up with TRBD2. The CDR3 consists of 14 residues. The CDR3 loop is CVSKGLAGYNEQLF. CDR3 in DNA: TGTGTCAGCAAGGGACTAGCGGGGTACAATGAGCAGCTCTTC.

A note on this clonotype: This CDR3 is missing its conserved last phenylalanine or tryptophan, likely due to a read error. J is TRBJ2-2 and V is TRBV6-2 or TRBV6-3; tentative D call: TRBD2 (5 bases). The CDR3 is 14 amino acids. Looked up from germline, CDR1 is MNHEY and CDR2 is SVGEGT. CDR3 protein: CANSYSGSPEELFS. The CDR3 nucleotides are TGTGCCAACAGTTACTCGGGGTCCCCCGAGGAGCTGTTTTCT.

The chain employs TRBV5-5 and TRBJ2-2; D gene uncertain. Germline V CDR1 and CDR2: SGHKS, YYEKEE (reference sequence). The V end was cut by 2 bases, the J end by 2 bases, with 7 bases between. This CDR3 contains 14 residues. The CDR3 here is CASSFNLNTGELFF. The DNA of the CDR3 is TGTGCCAGCAGCTTTAACCTAAACACCGGGGAGCTGTTTTTT. The entire variable domain, with the rest obtained from reference TRBV5-5 and TRBJ2-2, is as follows: DAGVTQSPTHLIKTRGQQVTLRCSPISGHKSVSWYQQVLGQGPQFIFQYYEKEERGRGNFPDRFSARQFPNYSSELNVNALLLGDSALYLCASSFNLNTGELFFGEGSRLTVL.

V and J are TRBV4-2 and TRBJ2-7, with D perhaps TRBD1 (5 bases). The CDR3 has 16 residues. V dropped 1 base and J dropped 1 base, with 14 bases sitting between them. In germline, CDR1 is LGHNA, CDR2 YNFKEQ. The CDR3 bases are TGTGCCAGCAGCCAAGCGATTAGCAGGGTTTCCTACGAGCAGTACTTC. Protein: CASSQAISRVSYEQYF.